The rows below give T cell receptor beta chains drawn from one sample of a study of response to subunit inactivated influenza vaccine. In TCRdb, the RT-PCR reads were re-called with MiXCR into one record per CDR3 protein. Altogether around 530,000 distinct CDR3 sequences are present, approximately 12% being singletons, with the ten largest covering roughly 10%. This specimen consisted of PBMCs from blood, obtained on the day of vaccination. Receptors originate from a middle-aged man who received an inactivated influenza vaccine. CDR3s include the opening cysteine and the closing phenylalanine or tryptophan. D genes are given only for firm matches. Not every row has a clone size; where given, it reads once, few, many or a size class.

>15|.|TRBJ2-1|.|TRBV20-1
TGCAGTGCCCAACCCAACTCCGGCTCCTACAATGAGCAGTTCTTC
CSAQPNSGSYNEQFF
>15|many|TRBJ2-7|.|TRBV29-1
TGCAGCGTTGGAAAGCTACTGGGACGGAGCTACGAGCAGTACTTC
CSVGKLLGRSYEQYF
>13|.|TRBJ2-4|TRBD2|TRBV28
TGTGCCAGCAGTTTAAACCCGACTAGCATGCAGTACTTC
CASSLNPTSMQYF
>17|.|TRBJ2-2|.|TRBV5-1
TGCGCCAGCAGCTTCCTAACCGGGGGTCAAAACACCGGGGAGCTGTTTTTT
CASSFLTGGQNTGELFF
>15|.|TRBJ1-4|TRBD1|TRBV28
TGTGCCAGCAGTCCCAGGACAGGGAATTTTGAAAAACTGTTTTTT
CASSPRTGNFEKLFF
>12|few|TRBJ2-7|.|TRBV15
TGTGCCACCAGCATGGGGTATTACGAGCAGTACTTC
CATSMGYYEQYF
>13|.|TRBJ1-2|.|TRBV3-1
TGTGCCATCAGCCCTGGGCTCCTCTGCGGCTACACCTTC
CAISPGLLCGYTF
>14|few|TRBJ1-5|.|TRBV5-5
TGTGCCAGCAGCTCCGGGATTCCCGCTAAGCCCCAGCATTTT
CASSSGIPAKPQHF
>13|many|TRBJ1-1|.|TRBV6-2/TRBV6-3
TGTGCCAGCAGCTACAGGGTTAACACTGAAGCTTTCTTT
CASSYRVNTEAFF
>15|.|TRBJ1-4|.|TRBV5-1
TGCGCCAGCAGCTTGGCCGCGACAAGGCATGAAAAACTGTTTTTT
CASSLAATRHEKLFF
>12|few|TRBJ2-1|.|TRBV4-3
TGCGCCAGCAGCCAAGTATCGAGTGAGCAGTTCTTC
CASSQVSSEQFF
>15|.|TRBJ2-7|TRBD1|TRBV20-1
TGCAGTGCTACATCACCGGGACAGGGGGCAGGTGAGCAGTACTTC
CSATSPGQGAGEQYF
>16|.|TRBJ2-5|.|TRBV27
TGTGCCAGCAGACCATTTGGGGGGGCTGAACAAGAGACCCAGTACTTC
CASRPFGGAEQETQYF
>14|few|TRBJ2-3|.|TRBV20-1
TGCAGTGTTTATCCGGCAAGGGACACAGATACGCAGTATTTT
CSVYPARDTDTQYF
>18|.|TRBJ2-7|TRBD2|TRBV5-1
TGCGCCAGCAGCTCGGGACTAGCGGGCTCCCCCATTTCCTACGAGCAGTACTTC
CASSSGLAGSPISYEQYF
>11|few|TRBJ2-3|.|TRBV10-3
TGTGCCATCTCACCTCGCGATACGCAGTATTTT
CAISPRDTQYF
>13|many|TRBJ2-1|.|TRBV20-1
TGCAGTGCTAGAGATCCACGGGACGGTGAGCAGTTCTTC
CSARDPRDGEQFF
>16|many|TRBJ2-7|TRBD1|TRBV28
TGTGCCAGCAGTTTTCTCTTAGTGACAGGGTTCTACGAGCAGTACTTC
CASSFLLVTGFYEQYF
>14|many|TRBJ2-3|.|TRBV6-1
TGTGCCAGCAGTCGAATGGGAGGCACAGATACGCAGTATTTT
CASSRMGGTDTQYF
>13|.|TRBJ1-6|.|TRBV12-3/TRBV12-4
TGTGCCAGCAGTTTGGGGAGTTCTTCACCCCTCCACTTT
CASSLGSSSPLHF